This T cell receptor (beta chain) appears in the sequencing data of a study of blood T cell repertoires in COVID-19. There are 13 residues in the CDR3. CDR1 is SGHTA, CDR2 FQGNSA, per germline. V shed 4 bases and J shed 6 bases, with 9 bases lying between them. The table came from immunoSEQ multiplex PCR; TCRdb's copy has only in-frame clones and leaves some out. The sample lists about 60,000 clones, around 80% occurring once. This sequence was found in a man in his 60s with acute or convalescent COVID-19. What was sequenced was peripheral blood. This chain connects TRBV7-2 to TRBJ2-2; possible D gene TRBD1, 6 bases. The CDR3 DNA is TGTGCCAGCAGCTCCAGGACAGCCGGGGAGCTGTTTTTT. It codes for CASSSRTAGELFF.